This TCR beta chain was recovered during a study of radiotherapy plus CTLA-4 blockade in lung cancer. Across the whole study: In less than 20% of patients, objective responses were seen; around 34% had disease control.

Concerning this clone: Its antigen is unidentified.

General observations from the study: Early blood T cell clone dynamics reportedly forecast response best, with interferon-beta.

Some clones are missing from TCRdb's copy, which holds only in-frame ones; the method was immunoSEQ multiplex PCR. The table lists tens of thousands of clones, roughly 85% of them singletons, with about 20% in the top ten. The receptor was isolated from a human donor with non-small cell lung cancer whose response to radiotherapy plus ipilimumab could not be evaluated. Here the sequenced sample was peripheral blood, taken from a patient treated with radiotherapy plus ipilimumab.

The chain's CDR3 is CASSSRTGPTDTQYF. The CDR3 nucleotides read TGTGCCAGCAGTTCTCGGACAGGTCCCACAGATACGCAGTATTTT. The rearrangement links TRBV28 to TRBJ2-3; the match to TRBD1 covers 7 bases. Germline assignment: CDR1 MDHEN and CDR2 SYDVKM. V shed 4 bases and J 2 bases; nucleotides not matched to a gene: 6. This CDR3 has 15 amino acids.